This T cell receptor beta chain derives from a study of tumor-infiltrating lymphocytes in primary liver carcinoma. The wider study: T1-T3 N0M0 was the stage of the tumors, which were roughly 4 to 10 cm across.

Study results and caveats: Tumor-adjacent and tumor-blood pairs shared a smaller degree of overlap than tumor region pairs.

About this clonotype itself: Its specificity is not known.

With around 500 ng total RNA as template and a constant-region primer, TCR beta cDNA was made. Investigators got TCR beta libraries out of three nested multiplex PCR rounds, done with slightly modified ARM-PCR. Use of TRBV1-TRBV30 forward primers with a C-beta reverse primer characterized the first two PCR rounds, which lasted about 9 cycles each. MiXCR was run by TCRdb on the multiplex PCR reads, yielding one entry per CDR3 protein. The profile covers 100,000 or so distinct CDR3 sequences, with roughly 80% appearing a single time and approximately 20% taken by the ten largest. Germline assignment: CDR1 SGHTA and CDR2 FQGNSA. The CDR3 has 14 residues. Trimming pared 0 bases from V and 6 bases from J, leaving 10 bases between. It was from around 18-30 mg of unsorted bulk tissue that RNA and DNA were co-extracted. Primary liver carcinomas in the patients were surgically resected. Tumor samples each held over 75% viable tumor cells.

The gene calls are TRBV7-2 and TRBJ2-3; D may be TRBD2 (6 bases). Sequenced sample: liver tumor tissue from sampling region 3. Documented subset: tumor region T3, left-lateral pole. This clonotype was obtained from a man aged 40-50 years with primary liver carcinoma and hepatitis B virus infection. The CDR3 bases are TGTGCCAGCAGCTTAGCTCTGGGAGGCGATACGCAGTATTTT. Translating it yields CASSLALGGDTQYF. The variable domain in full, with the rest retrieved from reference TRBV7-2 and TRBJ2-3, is GAGVSQSPSNKVTEKGKDVELRCDPISGHTALYWYRQSLGQGLEFLIYFQGNSAPDKSGLPSDRFSAERTGGSVSTLTIQRTQQEDSAVYLCASSLALGGDTQYFGPGTRLTVL.